A single sample gave rise to the 28 T cell receptor beta chains below, sequenced in a study of T cells in Graves' hyperthyroidism and ophthalmopathy. RNA transcripts served as the template for amplifying TCR beta CDR3 regions. HTBI primers were the set used in a first-round RT-PCR of the TCR CDR3. TCRdb reprocessed the multiplex PCR reads via MiXCR and lists one record per CDR3 protein. In the table there are about 600,000 distinct CDR3 sequences, roughly 14% of which are singletons. Sample: blood. The receptors come from a woman aged 45-59 years with Graves' ophthalmopathy.

The chain recombines TRBV12-3 or TRBV12-4 with TRBJ2-7, with 10 bases that match TRBD1. The V segment lost 6 bases and the J segment 2 bases; nucleotides outside the gene matches: 7. CDR3 length: 15 residues. CDR3 sequence: CASSWTGGETYEQYF. The CDR3 DNA is TGTGCCAGCAGCTGGACAGGGGGGGAAACCTACGAGCAGTACTTC.

This clonotype appeared many times. The chain is built from TRBV24-1 and TRBJ2-3, with a possible D match to TRBD2 (5 bases). This CDR3 has 14 residues. Trimming cost V 11 bases and J 3 bases, with 17 bases left between them. Germline lookup yields CDR1 KGHDR and CDR2 SFDVKD. CDR3 protein: CAKTGIKQTDTQYF. The CDR3 region has the DNA TGTGCCAAAACCGGGATAAAGCAAACAGATACGCAGTATTTT.

V and J are TRBV29-1 and TRBJ1-2, with D maybe TRBD1 (6 bases). This CDR3 comprises 13 residues. Per germline, CDR1 SQVTM and CDR2 ANQGSEA. V gave up 8 bases and J gave up 9 bases, with 22 bases separating them. For the CDR3, the DNA is TGCAGCTCACTGCCGGGGGGGGGCGGAAGCTACACCTTC. It encodes CSSLPGGGGSYTF.

This clonotype was seen at least ten times. The V gene is TRBV28, the J gene TRBJ2-7; 8 bases are shared with TRBD2. With V trimmed by 6 bases and J by 1 base, 2 bases remained unmatched. The germline gives CDR1 MDHEN, CDR2 SYDVKM. The CDR3 has 13 residues. In DNA, the CDR3 is TGTGCCAGCAGACTAGCGGAATCCTACGAGCAGTACTTC. Amino acid sequence: CASRLAESYEQYF.

This clonotype was seen a few times. The chain combines TRBV4-1 with TRBJ2-1, with D perhaps matching TRBD2 (5 bases). V lost 1 base and J 3 bases, leaving 13 bases between the germline ends. This CDR3 region has 16 residues. Looked up from germline, CDR1 is MGHRA and CDR2 is YSYEKL. The CDR3 region has the DNA TGCGCCAGCAGCCAAGCGGTCGGGAATGTCTACAATGAGCAGTTCTTC. It encodes CASSQAVGNVYNEQFF.

This clonotype was seen at least ten times. V usage is TRBV5-1 and J usage is TRBJ2-1; D gene unclear. Germline V gene sequence: CDR1 SGHRS, CDR2 YFSETQ. The V end lost 2 bases, the J end lost 2 bases, and 8 bases lay between the germline ends. CDR3 size: 14 residues. CDR3 in amino acids: CASSLSATYNEQFF. The CDR3, as DNA: TGCGCCAGCAGCTTAAGCGCTACCTACAATGAGCAGTTCTTC.

This clonotype was seen a handful of times. The rearrangement uses TRBV14 and TRBJ1-6; D is perhaps TRBD1 (6 bases). This CDR3 spans 17 amino acids. V was clipped by 0 bases and J by 7 bases, with 16 bases between them. The germline gives CDR1 SGHDN, CDR2 FVKESK. The CDR3 loop is CASSQEYRQAPNSPLHF. CDR3 bases: TGTGCCAGCAGCCAAGAGTATAGACAGGCACCGAATTCACCCCTCCACTTT.

The rearrangement uses TRBV7-2 and TRBJ2-3, with D possibly being TRBD1 or TRBD2 (5 bases each). V was pared by 2 bases and J by 5 bases, with 14 bases between. The CDR3 covers 15 residues. Germline loops: CDR1 SGHTA, CDR2 FQGNSA. The CDR3 here is CASSLRGAPQDTQYF. The CDR3 DNA is TGTGCCAGCAGCTTAAGGGGAGCGCCTCAAGATACGCAGTATTTT.

There are many counts of this clonotype. This chain joins TRBV5-1 and TRBJ2-3, with 12 nucleotides matching TRBD2. CDR1 is SGHRS, CDR2 YFSETQ, per germline. The CDR3 covers 16 residues. V dropped 0 bases and J dropped 2; count of bases not matched to a gene: 1. The CDR3 region has the DNA TGCGCCAGCAGCTTGGGGACTAGCGGGACCACAGATACGCAGTATTTT. Translation gives CASSLGTSGTTDTQYF.

V is TRBV29-1 and J is TRBJ1-6, with 10 bases fitting TRBD1. J was trimmed by 9 bases and V by 6 bases; bases with no gene match: 2. Germline CDR1 SQVTM, CDR2 ANQGSEA. The CDR3 covers 12 residues. The CDR3 region is CSVRQGASPLHF. In DNA form, the CDR3 reads TGCAGCGTACGACAGGGGGCTTCACCCCTCCACTTT.

This clonotype was seen at least ten times. The rearrangement uses TRBV5-1 and TRBJ2-7; 13 bases fit TRBD2. This CDR3 spans 14 amino acids. J gave up 5 bases and V 7 bases, and 6 bases lay outside the gene matches. Germline CDR1 SGHRS, CDR2 YFSETQ. The CDR3 sequence is CASGRTSGSHEQYF. The CDR3 DNA reads as TGCGCCAGCGGAAGGACTAGCGGGAGCCACGAGCAGTACTTC.

The chain recombines TRBV2 with TRBJ2-3; 10 bases align to TRBD2. With V trimmed by 7 bases and J by 3 bases, 7 bases remained unmatched. CDR3 length: 15 amino acids. Germline CDR1 SNHLY, CDR2 FYNNEI. The CDR3 loop is CASKREGTLTDTQYF. CDR3 nucleotide sequence: TGTGCCAGCAAGCGGGAGGGGACCCTTACAGATACGCAGTATTTT.

This clonotype was observed many times. J is TRBJ1-2 and V is TRBV6-1; the match to TRBD1 covers 7 bases. After removal of 5 bases from V and 7 bases from J, the junction contained 13 bases not matched to a gene. The CDR3 covers 15 residues. CDR1 MNHNS and CDR2 SASEGT come from the germline V gene. DNA for the CDR3: TGTGCCAGCAGTTTTTTTGACTCTGGGACAGTTGGCTACACCTTC. The encoded protein is CASSFFDSGTVGYTF.

In this sample, this clonotype turned up many times. The J gene is TRBJ2-1, the V gene TRBV7-9, with no clear D. The CDR3 is 14 amino acids. Germline CDR1 is SEHNR and CDR2 is FQNEAQ (reference sequence). Trimming left V 5 bases short and J 5 bases short, with 13 bases between. The CDR3 loop reads CASSPLLGNNEQFF. For the CDR3, the DNA is TGTGCCAGCAGCCCCCTTCTGGGGAACAATGAGCAGTTCTTC. The variable domain in full, with the rest retrieved from reference TRBV7-9 and TRBJ2-1, is DTGVSQNPRHKITKRGQNVTFRCDPISEHNRLYWYRQTLGQGPEFLTYFQNEAQLEKSRLLSDRFSAERPKGSFSTLEIQRTEQGDSAMYLCASSPLLGNNEQFFGPGTRLTVL.

This chain connects TRBV5-6 to TRBJ2-7; D is possibly TRBD2 (6 bases). The CDR3 is made up of 15 amino acids. V was trimmed by 4 bases and J by 2 bases, leaving 16 bases between them. The germline gives CDR1 SGHDT, CDR2 YYEEEE. The CDR3 DNA reads as TGTGCCAGCAGCCTGTCGGGGGTGCTCCCCTACGAGCAGTACTTC. Protein product: CASSLSGVLPYEQYF.

V and J are TRBV6-2 or TRBV6-3 and TRBJ2-5; D gene unclear. V lost 2 bases and J 5 bases, leaving 9 bases between the germline ends. Germline V gene sequence: CDR1 MNHEY, CDR2 SVGEGT. The CDR3 spans 13 residues. Here the CDR3 reads CASSYIIGETQYF. CDR3 sequence (DNA): TGTGCCAGCAGTTACATAATCGGGGAGACCCAGTACTTC.

This clonotype was seen many times. The rearrangement links TRBV7-2 to TRBJ1-1, with D maybe TRBD1 (5 bases). CDR3 size: 14 residues. Trimming shortened V by 8 bases and J by 1 base, and 14 bases separated the two germline ends. Germline-derived CDR1 and CDR2 are SGHTA and FQGNSA. The CDR3 DNA reads as TGTGCCAGCGGCCGTGCGCAGGGGAACACTGAAGCTTTCTTT. Amino acid sequence: CASGRAQGNTEAFF.

This clonotype was counted ten times or more. This chain uses TRBV5-1 with TRBJ2-1; possibly TRBD2 for D (5 bases). The CDR3 contains 13 residues. CDR1 and CDR2 from the germline V gene are SGHRS and YFSETQ. V was trimmed by 5 bases and J by 8 bases, leaving 14 bases between them. The chain's CDR3 is CASRLGRVDEQFF. Written as DNA, the CDR3 is TGCGCCAGCAGGCTGGGGAGAGTAGATGAGCAGTTCTTC. Full variable domain (remainder filled in from reference TRBV5-1 and TRBJ2-1): KAGVTQTPRYLIKTRGQQVTLSCSPISGHRSVSWYQQTPGQGLQFLFEYFSETQRNKGNFPGRFSGRQFSNSRSEMNVSTLELGDSALYLCASRLGRVDEQFFGPGTRLTVL.

The J gene is TRBJ2-1, the V gene TRBV29-1; 9 bases are a match to TRBD2. Trimming cost V 4 bases and J 0 bases; bases outside gene matches: 7. The CDR3 spans 16 residues. Germline loops: CDR1 SQVTM, CDR2 ANQGSEA. This CDR3 is CSVVLAGGSSYNEQFF. For the CDR3, the DNA is TGCAGCGTTGTACTGGCGGGAGGGAGCTCCTACAATGAGCAGTTCTTC.

This clonotype was detected many times. The chain employs TRBV7-2 and TRBJ2-7; no clear D. Germline V gene lookup returns CDR1 SGHTA and CDR2 FQGNSA. The germline V and J ends were trimmed by 2 bases and 2 bases, with 13 bases remaining between them. The CDR3 is made up of 15 amino acids. In DNA form, the CDR3 reads TGTGCCAGCAGCTTATCTTCTTCGGTAACCTACGAGCAGTACTTC. Its protein product is CASSLSSSVTYEQYF.

The chain joins TRBV6-1 to TRBJ1-1; 8 bases are a match to TRBD1. The trim removed 7 bases at V and 6 bases at J, leaving 4 bases unmatched. CDR1 and CDR2 from the germline V gene are MNHNS and SASEGT. This CDR3 spans 12 amino acids. The DNA of the CDR3 is TGTGCCAGCATGGACAGGGTTTCTGAAGCTTTCTTT. Amino acids: CASMDRVSEAFF.

There are many counts of this clonotype. The chain uses TRBV11-2 and TRBJ2-3; D remains ambiguous. The length of the CDR3 is 16 residues. V lost 6 bases to trimming and J lost 2 bases, with 18 bases between them. Germline V gives CDR1 SGHAT, CDR2 FQNNGV. For the CDR3, the DNA is TGTGCCAGCAGTCCGGCGATGGTTGGCCCCACAGATACGCAGTATTTT. Translating it yields CASSPAMVGPTDTQYF.

This clonotype was seen repeatedly, ten times or more. The rearrangement links TRBV11-3 to TRBJ2-1, with TRBD1 matching over 9 bases. The length of the CDR3 is 16 residues. CDR1 and CDR2 (germline): SGHNT, YENEEA. Losses at the gene ends were 5 bases for V and 3 bases for J; bases not matched to a gene: 8. CDR3 sequence reads: CASSNRQGVVYNEQFF. CDR3 nucleotide sequence: TGTGCCAGCAGCAACAGACAGGGGGTGGTCTACAATGAGCAGTTCTTC.

In this sample, this clonotype turned up a few times. The chain is built from TRBV19 and TRBJ2-1; D might be TRBD2 (5 bases). In germline, CDR1 is LNHDA, CDR2 SQIVND (reference sequence). Deletions cut 2 bases from V and 5 bases from J, with 16 bases between. The CDR3 sequence is 16 residues long. The CDR3 region is CASSILAGQPNNEQFF. In nucleotides, the CDR3 is TGTGCCAGTAGTATACTAGCTGGGCAGCCTAACAATGAGCAGTTCTTC.

Turning to this clonotype: A much larger clone differs from this one at a single base, so this may be a read error. The rearrangement uses TRBV5-4 and TRBJ1-1; possibly TRBD1 for D (6 bases). V was cut by 1 base and J by 0 bases, with 16 bases left in between. The CDR3 contains 17 residues. CDR1 is SGHNT, CDR2 YYREEE, per germline (reference sequence). This CDR3 is CASSLTTGNHMNTEAFF. The CDR3 nucleotides read TGTGCCAGCAGCTTGACCACAGGGAATCATATGAACACTGAAGCTTTCTTT.

The sample holds many counts of this clonotype. The chain employs TRBV6-1 and TRBJ2-2, with D hard to call. CDR3 length equals 16 residues. Per the germline V gene, CDR1 is MNHNS and CDR2 is SASEGT. Trimming pared 2 bases from V and 2 bases from J, leaving 12 bases between. This chain's CDR3 is CASSEYWVVNTGELFF. CDR3 coding DNA: TGTGCCAGCAGTGAATATTGGGTTGTCAACACCGGGGAGCTGTTTTTT.

The table lists this clonotype with many counts. The V call is TRBV2, the J call TRBJ1-5; 7 bases match TRBD1. V lost 6 bases, J lost 3 bases, and 5 bases stayed unmatched. Germline values: CDR1 SNHLY, CDR2 FYNNEI. This CDR3 contains 14 residues. CDR3 sequence: CASRGTAFNQPQHF. The CDR3 DNA sequence: TGTGCCAGCAGGGGGACAGCGTTCAATCAGCCCCAGCATTTT. The full variable domain, with the rest looked up from reference TRBV2 and TRBJ1-5, is EPEVTQTPSHQVTQMGQEVILRCVPISNHLYFYWYRQILGQKVEFLVSFYNNEISEKSEIFDDQFSVERPDGSNFTLKIRSTKLEDSAMYFCASRGTAFNQPQHFGDGTRLSIL.

The chain joins TRBV2 to TRBJ2-4; D unclear. Looked up from germline, CDR1 is SNHLY and CDR2 is FYNNEI. The CDR3 length is 14 residues. V was trimmed by 1 base and J by 1 base, leaving 5 bases between them. The CDR3 region has the DNA TGTGCCAGCAGTGAAGGGTTCGCCAAAAACATTCAGTACTTC. Translated, it gives CASSEGFAKNIQYF. The entire variable domain, with the rest obtained from reference TRBV2 and TRBJ2-4, is as follows: EPEVTQTPSHQVTQMGQEVILRCVPISNHLYFYWYRQILGQKVEFLVSFYNNEISEKSEIFDDQFSVERPDGSNFTLKIRSTKLEDSAMYFCASSEGFAKNIQYFGAGTRLSVL.